This T cell receptor (beta chain) was captured in a study of blood T cell repertoires in COVID-19. Overall study context: COVID-19 samples collected from the United States, Italy and Spain covered acute and convalescent phases. PBMCs, B-cell-depleted T cells, or T cells provided the cDNA or gDNA that made up the material.

Original processing methods: How many nucleated cells were present was estimated from reference gene primer amplification. Data came from immunoSEQ multiplex PCR; TCRdb stores just in-frame clones and leaves some out. The V and J calls and clone size were taken over from that table, and D and trimming were inferred from the DNA. Here the sample spans approximately 410,000 clones, 75% to 90% being singletons. The ends lost 10 bases at V and 6 bases at J; junction bases unmatched: 8. Germline CDR1 is ENHRY and CDR2 is SYGVKD. There are 14 residues in the CDR3. This chain links TRBV10-3 with TRBJ2-2; 10 bases align to TRBD1. The sequenced sample was peripheral blood. The TCR sequence derives from a woman aged 25-40 years with active or convalescent COVID-19. CDR3 in amino acids: CATHGTGDAGELFF. CDR3 sequence (DNA): TGTGCCACCCACGGGACAGGGGACGCCGGGGAGCTGTTTTTT.